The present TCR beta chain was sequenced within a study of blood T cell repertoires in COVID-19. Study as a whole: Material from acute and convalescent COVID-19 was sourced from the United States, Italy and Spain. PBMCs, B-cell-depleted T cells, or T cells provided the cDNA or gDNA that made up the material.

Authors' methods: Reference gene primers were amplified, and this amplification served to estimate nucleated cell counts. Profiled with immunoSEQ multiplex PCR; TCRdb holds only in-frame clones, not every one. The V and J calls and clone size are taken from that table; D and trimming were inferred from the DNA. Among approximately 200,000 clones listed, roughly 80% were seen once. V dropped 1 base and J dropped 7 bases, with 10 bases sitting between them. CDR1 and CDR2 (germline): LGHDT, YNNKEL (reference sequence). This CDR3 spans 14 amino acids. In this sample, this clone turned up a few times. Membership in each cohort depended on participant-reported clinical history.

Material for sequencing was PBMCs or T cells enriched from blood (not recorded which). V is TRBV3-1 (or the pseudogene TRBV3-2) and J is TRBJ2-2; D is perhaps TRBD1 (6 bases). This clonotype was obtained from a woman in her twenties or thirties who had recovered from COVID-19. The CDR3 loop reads CASSQVGGVGELFF. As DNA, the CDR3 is TGTGCCAGCAGCCAAGTAGGGGGTGTCGGGGAGCTGTTTTTT.